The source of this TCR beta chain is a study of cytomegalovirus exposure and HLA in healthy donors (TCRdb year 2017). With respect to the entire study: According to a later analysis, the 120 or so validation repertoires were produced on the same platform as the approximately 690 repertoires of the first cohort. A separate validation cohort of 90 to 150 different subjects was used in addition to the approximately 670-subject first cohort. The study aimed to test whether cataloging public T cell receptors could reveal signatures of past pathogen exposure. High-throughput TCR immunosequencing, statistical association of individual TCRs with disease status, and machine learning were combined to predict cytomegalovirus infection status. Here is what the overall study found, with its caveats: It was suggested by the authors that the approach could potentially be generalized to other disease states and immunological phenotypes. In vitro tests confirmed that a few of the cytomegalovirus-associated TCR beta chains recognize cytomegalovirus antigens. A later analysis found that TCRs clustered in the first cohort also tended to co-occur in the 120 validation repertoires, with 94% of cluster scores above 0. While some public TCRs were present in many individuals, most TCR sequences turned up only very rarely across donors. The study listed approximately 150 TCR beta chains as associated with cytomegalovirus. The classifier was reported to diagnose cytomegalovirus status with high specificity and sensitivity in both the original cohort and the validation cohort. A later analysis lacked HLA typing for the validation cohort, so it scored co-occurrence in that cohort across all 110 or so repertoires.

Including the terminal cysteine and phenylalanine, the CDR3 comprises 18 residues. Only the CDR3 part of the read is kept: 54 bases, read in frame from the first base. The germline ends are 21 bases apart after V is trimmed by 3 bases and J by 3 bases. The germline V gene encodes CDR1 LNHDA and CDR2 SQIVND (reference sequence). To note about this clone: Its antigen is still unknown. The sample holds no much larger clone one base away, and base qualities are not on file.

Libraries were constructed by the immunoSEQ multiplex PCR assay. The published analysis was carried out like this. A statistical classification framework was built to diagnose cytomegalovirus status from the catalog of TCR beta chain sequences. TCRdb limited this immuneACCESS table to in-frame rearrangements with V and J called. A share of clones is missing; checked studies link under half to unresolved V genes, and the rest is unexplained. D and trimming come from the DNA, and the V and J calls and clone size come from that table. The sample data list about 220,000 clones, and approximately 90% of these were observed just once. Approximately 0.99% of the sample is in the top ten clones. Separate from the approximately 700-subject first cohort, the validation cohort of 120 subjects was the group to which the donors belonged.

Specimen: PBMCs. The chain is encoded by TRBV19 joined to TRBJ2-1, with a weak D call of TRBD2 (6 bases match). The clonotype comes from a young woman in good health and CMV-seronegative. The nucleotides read TGTGCCAGTAGTATGGGTACGCGGGCCGGCGGGGTCTACAATGAGCAGTTCTTC. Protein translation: CASSMGTRAGGVYNEQFF.